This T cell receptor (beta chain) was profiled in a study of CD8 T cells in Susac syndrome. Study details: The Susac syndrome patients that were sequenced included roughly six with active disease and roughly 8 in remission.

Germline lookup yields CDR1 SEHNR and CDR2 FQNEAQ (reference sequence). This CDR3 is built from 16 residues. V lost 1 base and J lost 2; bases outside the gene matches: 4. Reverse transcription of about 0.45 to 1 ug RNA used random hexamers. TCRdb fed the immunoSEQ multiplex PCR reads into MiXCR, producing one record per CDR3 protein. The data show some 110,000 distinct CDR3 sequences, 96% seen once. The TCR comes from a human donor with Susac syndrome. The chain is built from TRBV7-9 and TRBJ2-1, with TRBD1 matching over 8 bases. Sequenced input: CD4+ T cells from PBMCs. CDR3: CASSLGQGAAYNEQFF. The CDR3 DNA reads TGTGCCAGCAGCTTAGGGCAGGGGGCGGCCTACAATGAGCAGTTCTTC.